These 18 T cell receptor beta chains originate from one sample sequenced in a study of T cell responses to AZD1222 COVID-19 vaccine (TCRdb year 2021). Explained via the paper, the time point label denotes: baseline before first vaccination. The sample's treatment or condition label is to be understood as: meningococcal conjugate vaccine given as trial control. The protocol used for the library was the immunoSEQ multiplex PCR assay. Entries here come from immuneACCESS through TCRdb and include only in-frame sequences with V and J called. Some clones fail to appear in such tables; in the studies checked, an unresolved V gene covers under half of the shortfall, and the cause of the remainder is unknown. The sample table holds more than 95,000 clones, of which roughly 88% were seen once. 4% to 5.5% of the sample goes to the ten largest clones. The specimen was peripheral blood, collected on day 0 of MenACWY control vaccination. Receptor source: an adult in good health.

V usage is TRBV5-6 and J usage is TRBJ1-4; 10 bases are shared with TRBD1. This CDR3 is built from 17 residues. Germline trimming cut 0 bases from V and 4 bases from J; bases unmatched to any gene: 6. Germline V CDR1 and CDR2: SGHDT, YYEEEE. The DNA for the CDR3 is TGTGCCAGCAGCTTGGGACAGGGGGCCTCCGGTAATGAAAAACTGTTTTTT. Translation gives CASSLGQGASGNEKLFF.

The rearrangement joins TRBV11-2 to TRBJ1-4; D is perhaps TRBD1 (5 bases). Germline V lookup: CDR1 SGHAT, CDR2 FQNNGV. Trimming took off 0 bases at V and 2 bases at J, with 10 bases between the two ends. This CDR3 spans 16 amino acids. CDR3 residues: CASSLDGAGTNEKLFF. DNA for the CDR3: TGTGCCAGCAGCTTAGACGGGGCAGGGACTAATGAAAAACTGTTTTTT. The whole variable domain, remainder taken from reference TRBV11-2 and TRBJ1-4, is EAGVAQSPRYKIIEKRQSVAFWCNPISGHATLYWYQQILGQGPKLLIQFQNNGVVDDSQLPKDRFSAERLKGVDSTLKIQPAKLEDSAVYLCASSLDGAGTNEKLFFGSGTQLSVL.

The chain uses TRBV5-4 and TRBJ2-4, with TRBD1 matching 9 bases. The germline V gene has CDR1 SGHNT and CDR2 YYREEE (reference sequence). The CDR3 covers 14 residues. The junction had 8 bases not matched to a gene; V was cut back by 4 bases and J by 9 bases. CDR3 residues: CASSPDRGLVIQYF. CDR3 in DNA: TGTGCCAGCAGCCCGGACAGGGGACTTGTCATTCAGTACTTC. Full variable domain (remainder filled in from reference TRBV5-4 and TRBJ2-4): ETGVTQSPTHLIKTRGQQVTLRCSSQSGHNTVSWYQQALGQGPQFIFQYYREEENGRGNFPPRFSGLQFPNYSSELNVNALELDDSALYLCASSPDRGLVIQYFGAGTRLSVL.

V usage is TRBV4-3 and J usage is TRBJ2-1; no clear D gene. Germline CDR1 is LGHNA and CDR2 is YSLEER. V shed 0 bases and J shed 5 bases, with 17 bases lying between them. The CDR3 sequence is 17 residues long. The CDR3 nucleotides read TGCGCCAGCAGCCAAGATCGGCAGTACCCAGGCGACAATGAGCAGTTCTTC. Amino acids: CASSQDRQYPGDNEQFF.

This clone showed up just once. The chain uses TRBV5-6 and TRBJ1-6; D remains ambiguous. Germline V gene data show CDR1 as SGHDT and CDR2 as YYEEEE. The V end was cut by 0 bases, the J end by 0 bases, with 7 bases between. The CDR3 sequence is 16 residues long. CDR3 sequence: CASSLAGSSYNSPLHF. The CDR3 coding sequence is TGTGCCAGCAGCTTGGCCGGTAGCTCCTATAATTCACCCCTCCACTTT.

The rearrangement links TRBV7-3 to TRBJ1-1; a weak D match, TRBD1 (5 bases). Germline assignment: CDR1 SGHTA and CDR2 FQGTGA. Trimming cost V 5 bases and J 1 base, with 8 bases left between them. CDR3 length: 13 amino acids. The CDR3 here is CASSMTANTEAFF. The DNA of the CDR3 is TGTGCCAGCAGCATGACAGCGAACACTGAAGCTTTCTTT.

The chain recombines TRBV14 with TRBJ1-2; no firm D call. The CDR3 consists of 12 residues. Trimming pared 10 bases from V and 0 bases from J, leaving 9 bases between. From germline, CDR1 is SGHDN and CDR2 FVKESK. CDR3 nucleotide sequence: TGTGCCACCTTAGACACTAACTATGGCTACACCTTC. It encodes CATLDTNYGYTF.

The CDR3: CASSEGSGANYGYTF. In DNA, the CDR3 is TGTGCCAGCAGTGAAGGGTCAGGAGCTAACTATGGCTACACCTTC. The V and J genes are TRBV6-1 and TRBJ1-2; D remains ambiguous. Trimming took off 1 base at V and 0 bases at J, with 9 bases between the two ends. The CDR3 length is 15 residues. CDR1 MNHNS and CDR2 SASEGT come from the germline V gene.

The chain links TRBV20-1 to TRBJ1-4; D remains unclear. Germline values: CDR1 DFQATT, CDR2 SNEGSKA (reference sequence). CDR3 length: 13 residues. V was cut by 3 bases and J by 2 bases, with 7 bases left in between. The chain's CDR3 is CSASESTNEKLFF. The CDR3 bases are TGCAGTGCTAGTGAATCGACTAATGAAAAACTGTTTTTT.

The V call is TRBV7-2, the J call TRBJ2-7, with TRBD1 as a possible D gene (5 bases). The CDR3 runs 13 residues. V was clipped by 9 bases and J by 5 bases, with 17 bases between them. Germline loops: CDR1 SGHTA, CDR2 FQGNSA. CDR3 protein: CASFNQPRDEQYV. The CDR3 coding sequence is TGTGCCAGTTTCAATCAACCCAGGGACGAGCAGTACGTC.

The CDR3 protein is CASSGQGYGYTF. CDR3 in DNA: TGTGCCAGCAGTGGACAGGGCTATGGCTACACCTTC. V usage is TRBV2 and J usage is TRBJ1-2; TRBD1 matches at 7 bases. CDR1 is SNHLY, CDR2 FYNNEI, per germline. J gave up 4 bases and V 4 bases, and 0 bases lay outside the gene matches. This CDR3 comprises 12 residues.

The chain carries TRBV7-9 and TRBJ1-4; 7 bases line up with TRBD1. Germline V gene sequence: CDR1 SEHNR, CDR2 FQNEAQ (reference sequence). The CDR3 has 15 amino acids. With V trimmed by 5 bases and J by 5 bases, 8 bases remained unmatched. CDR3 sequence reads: CASSNGDRLNEKLFF. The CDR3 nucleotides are TGTGCCAGCAGCAATGGGGACAGATTAAATGAAAAACTGTTTTTT.

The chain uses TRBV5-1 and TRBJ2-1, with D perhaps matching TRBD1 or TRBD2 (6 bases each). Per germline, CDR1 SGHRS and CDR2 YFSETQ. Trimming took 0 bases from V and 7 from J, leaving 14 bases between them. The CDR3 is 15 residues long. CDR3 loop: CASSLVPGAGNEQFF. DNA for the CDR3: TGCGCCAGCAGCTTGGTGCCAGGGGCGGGGAATGAGCAGTTCTTC.

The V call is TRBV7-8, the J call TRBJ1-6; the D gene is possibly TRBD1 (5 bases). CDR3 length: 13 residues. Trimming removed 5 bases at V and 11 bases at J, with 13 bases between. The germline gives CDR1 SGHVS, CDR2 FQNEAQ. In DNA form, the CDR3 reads TGTGCCAGCAGCCCAGGAGGGGTTACACCCCTCCACTTT. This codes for CASSPGGVTPLHF.

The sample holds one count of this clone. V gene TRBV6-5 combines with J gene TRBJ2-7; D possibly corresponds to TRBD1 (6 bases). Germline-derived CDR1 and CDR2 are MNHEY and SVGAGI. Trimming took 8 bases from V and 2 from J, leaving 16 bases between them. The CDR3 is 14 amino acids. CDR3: CASSGTLSPYEQYV. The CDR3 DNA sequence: TGTGCCAGCTCTGGGACACTCTCCCCCTACGAGCAGTACGTC.

The CDR3 reads CASSQDREGTDTQYF. The CDR3 bases are TGTGCCAGCAGCCAAGACAGGGAAGGCACAGATACGCAGTATTTT. The chain is built from TRBV3-1 (or the pseudogene TRBV3-2) and TRBJ2-3; possible D gene TRBD1, 5 bases. With 0 bases removed from V and 1 base from J, the gap between germline ends came to 8 bases. Germline CDR1 reads LGHDT; CDR2 reads YNNKEL (reference sequence). This CDR3 region has 15 residues.

The CDR3 loop is CATHRDGNQPQHF. The CDR3 coding sequence is TGTGCCACCCACCGGGACGGCAATCAGCCCCAGCATTTT. The rearrangement links TRBV19 to TRBJ1-5; D is possibly TRBD1 (5 bases). Per germline, CDR1 LNHDA and CDR2 SQIVND (reference sequence). V lost 10 bases and J 2 bases, leaving 12 bases between the germline ends. The CDR3 spans 13 residues.

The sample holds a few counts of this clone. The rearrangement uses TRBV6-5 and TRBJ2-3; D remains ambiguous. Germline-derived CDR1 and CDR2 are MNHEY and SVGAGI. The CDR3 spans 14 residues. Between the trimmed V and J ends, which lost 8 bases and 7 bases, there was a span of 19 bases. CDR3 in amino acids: CASSSATLPNTQYF. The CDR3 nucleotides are TGTGCCAGCTCTTCAGCGACGCTACCCAATACGCAGTATTTT.